This T cell receptor beta chain came from a study of T cells in Graves' hyperthyroidism and ophthalmopathy (dated by TCRdb to between 2018 and 2021). At the level of the whole study: Peripheral blood samples were taken at initial diagnosis, before any treatment was given. TCR V-J signatures able to tell the groups apart were searched for in a discovery cohort of approximately 95 patients, of whom over 40 had Graves' ophthalmopathy and about 60 had stable Graves' hyperthyroidism. Whether ophthalmopathy could be predicted prospectively was tested in an independent validation cohort made up of 18 hyperthyroidism patients plus 17 patients who later progressed to ophthalmopathy. The roughly 100 discovery patients were randomly divided into training and test sets at a 7:3 ratio. Thyroid tissue and blood T-cell repertoires from about six Graves' hyperthyroidism patients were also compared in the study. Following sampling, methimazole starting at 30 mg daily was given to hyperthyroidism patients, and high-dose intravenous methylprednisolone was given to ophthalmopathy patients. According to the paper, TCR Vbeta CDR3 sequencing was carried out on 135 peripheral blood samples, which came from some 41 ophthalmopathy, fewer than 80 hyperthyroidism and roughly 17 progressor patients. Overall study results and their limits: No statistical method was used to fix the sample size in advance, and group allocation was not hidden from the investigators. Ophthalmopathy was separated from stable hyperthyroidism by a 13 V-J signature model, with around 88% sensitivity and approximately 81% specificity obtained in cross-validation and 80%/75% obtained in testing. Most expanded thyroid clonotypes (frequency above 0.001) were also detected in blood, suggesting blood repertoires may reflect thyroid immune responses. In validation, progression to ophthalmopathy was predicted by the model with 70% to 71% sensitivity and about 72% specificity, a median of about 6 months before onset.

Stable Graves' hyperthyroidism was defined as no progression to ophthalmopathy during 18 months of follow-up. Hyperthyroidism patients were newly diagnosed, had a disease duration of under 2 months, and were aged 18 to 65 years. Patients with uncontrolled infections, other autoimmune diseases, pregnancy or lactation were excluded. Diagnoses relied on clinical symptoms, serum thyroxine and TRAb, thyroid ultrasound and orbital computed tomography. Ficoll-Paque density gradient centrifugation was used to isolate PBMCs from under 11 ml of fresh peripheral blood. Total RNA was extracted using Trizol reagent, and RNA quality was assessed on an Agilent 2100 Bioanalyzer. This clonotype was seen ten or more times. Its antigen is still unknown. No base quality values were provided; no much bigger clone lies one nucleotide off. The TCR beta CDR3 regions were amplified from the RNA transcripts. A first-round RT-PCR of the TCR CDR3 used the HTBI primer set with the Qiagen OneStep RT-PCR kit. The libraries were constructed in a second round of multiplex PCR and then size-selected and purified. The libraries were sequenced on an Illumina HiSeq2000 using paired-end 100 bp reads. The authors' analysis ran thus. SOAPnuke was used to process the raw data, with reads discarded if the reads contained adapters or uncalled bases, had a mean Phred below 15, or lacked an exact constant-primer or identifier match. High-quality paired reads were merged with COPE v1.2.5, and unique nucleotide sequences were defined as clonotypes. MiTCR v1.1 was used to align the clonotypes against IMGT TRBV, TRBD and TRBJ reference segments. The analysis was restricted to V-J combinations with a frequency above 0.0001, which together covered just over 98% of the repertoires. The TCS score was defined as the ratio of F50 (clonal expansion) to E x V (chaos), calculated using BLOSUM62-based TCRdist between CDR3 peptides within each V-J. Welch's t-statistics and random forest reduced around 550 V-J features to roughly 13, which were used in a naive Bayes classifier (R e1071). Using fastp at Q25 and MiXCR, TCRdb reprocessed the public reads and kept productive beta chains. Rows with one shared CDR3 protein collapse into an entry with the most common genes and DNA. Clone size and V and J calls follow TCRdb, not the original study. Within this sample are around 520,000 distinct CDR3 sequences, with around an eighth of them counted one time only. Less than 20% of the sample lies in the top ten.

Specimen: blood. This receptor was taken from a woman aged 18-30 years with Graves' hyperthyroidism.

The CDR3 loop reads CASSANRDRGDTQYF. The sequence in DNA is TGTGCCAGCAGCGCGAACCGGGACAGGGGAGATACGCAGTATTTT. This chain joins TRBV11-2 to TRBJ2-3, with 10 bases matching TRBD1. Trimming leaves V shorter by 5 bases and J shorter by 5 bases, with the junction holding 7 bases beyond the gene matches. From cysteine to phenylalanine, the CDR3 is 15 amino acids long. Of the read, only the CDR3 DNA is kept; its 45 bases are in frame from base 1. In the germline V gene, CDR1 corresponds to SGHAT and CDR2 to FQNNGV. Where the CDR3 stops, the reference TRBV11-2 and TRBJ2-3 genes take over; the full variable domain is EAGVAQSPRYKIIEKRQSVAFWCNPISGHATLYWYQQILGQGPKLLIQFQNNGVVDDSQLPKDRFSAERLKGVDSTLKIQPAKLEDSAVYLCASSANRDRGDTQYFGPGTRLTVL.